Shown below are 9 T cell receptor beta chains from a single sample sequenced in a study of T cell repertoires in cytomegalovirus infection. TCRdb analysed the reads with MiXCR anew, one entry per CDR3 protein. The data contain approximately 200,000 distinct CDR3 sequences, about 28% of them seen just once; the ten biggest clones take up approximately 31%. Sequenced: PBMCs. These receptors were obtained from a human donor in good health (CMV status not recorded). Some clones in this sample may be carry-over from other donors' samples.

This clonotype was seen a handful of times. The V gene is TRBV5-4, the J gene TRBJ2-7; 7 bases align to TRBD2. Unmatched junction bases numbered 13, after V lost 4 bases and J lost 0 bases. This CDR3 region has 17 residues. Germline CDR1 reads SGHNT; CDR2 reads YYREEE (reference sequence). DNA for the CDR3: TGTGCCAGCAGCCCCTCCTCCCCAGCGGGGTCCTCCTACGAGCAGTACTTC. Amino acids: CASSPSSPAGSSYEQYF.

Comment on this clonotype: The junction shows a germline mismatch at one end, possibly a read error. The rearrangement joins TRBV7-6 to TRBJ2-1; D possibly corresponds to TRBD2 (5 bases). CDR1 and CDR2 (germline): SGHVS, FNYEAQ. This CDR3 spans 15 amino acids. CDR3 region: CASSMRALGSDEHFF. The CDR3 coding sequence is TGTGCCAGCAGCATGCGGGCCCTTGGGAGCGATGAGCACTTTTTC.

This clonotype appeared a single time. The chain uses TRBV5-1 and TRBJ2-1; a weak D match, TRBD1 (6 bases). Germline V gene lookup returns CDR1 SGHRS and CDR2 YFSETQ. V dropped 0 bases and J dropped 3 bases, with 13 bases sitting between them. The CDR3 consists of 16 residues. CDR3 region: CASSLEGEGFYNEQFF. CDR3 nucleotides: TGCGCCAGCAGCTTGGAGGGGGAAGGTTTCTACAATGAGCAGTTCTTC.

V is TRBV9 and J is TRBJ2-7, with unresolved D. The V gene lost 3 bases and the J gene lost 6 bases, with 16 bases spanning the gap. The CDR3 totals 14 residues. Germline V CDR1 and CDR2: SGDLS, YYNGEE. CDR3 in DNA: TGTGCCAGCAGCGGCCCCTCGAGCTCTGGCGAGCAGTACTTC. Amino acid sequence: CASSGPSSSGEQYF.

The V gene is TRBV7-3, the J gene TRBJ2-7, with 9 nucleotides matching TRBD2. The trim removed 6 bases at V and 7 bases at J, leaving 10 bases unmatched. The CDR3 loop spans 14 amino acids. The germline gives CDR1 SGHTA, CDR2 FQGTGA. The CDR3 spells CASSKSGGTGEQYF. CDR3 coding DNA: TGTGCCAGCAGTAAAAGCGGGGGGACCGGAGAGCAGTACTTC.

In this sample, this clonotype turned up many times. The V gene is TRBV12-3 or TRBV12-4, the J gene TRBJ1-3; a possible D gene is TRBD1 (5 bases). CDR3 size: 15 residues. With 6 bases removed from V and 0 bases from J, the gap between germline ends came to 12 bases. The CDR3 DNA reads TGTGCCAGCAGCCTCCGAGGGGTCTCTGGAAACACCATATATTTT. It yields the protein CASSLRGVSGNTIYF.

CDR3 DNA sequence: TGCAGTGCTAGAAAACTTCCAAATGGGGGCTACACCTTC. Its protein product is CSARKLPNGGYTF. J is TRBJ1-2 and V is TRBV20-1, with unresolved D. Germline CDR1 DFQATT, CDR2 SNEGSKA (reference sequence). Trimming took off 2 bases at V and 8 bases at J, with 15 bases between the two ends. This CDR3 contains 13 residues.

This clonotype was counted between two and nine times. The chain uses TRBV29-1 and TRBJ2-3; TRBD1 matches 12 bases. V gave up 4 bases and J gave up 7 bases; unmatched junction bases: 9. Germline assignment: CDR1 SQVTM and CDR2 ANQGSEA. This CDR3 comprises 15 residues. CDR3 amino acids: CSVADRDRGQHTQYF. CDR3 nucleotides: TGCAGCGTTGCGGACCGGGACAGGGGGCAACATACGCAGTATTTT.

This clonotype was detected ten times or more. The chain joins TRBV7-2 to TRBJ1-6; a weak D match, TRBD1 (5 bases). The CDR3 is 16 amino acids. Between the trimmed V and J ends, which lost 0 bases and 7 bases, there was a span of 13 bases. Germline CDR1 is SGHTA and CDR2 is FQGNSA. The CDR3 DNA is TGTGCCAGCAGCTTAGCGCTGGGGGGGTCCAATTCACCCCTCCACTTT. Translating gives CASSLALGGSNSPLHF.